The next 16 T cell receptor beta chains were all read from a single sample in a study of shared clonotypes between healthy human individuals (dated by TCRdb to the early 2020s). The library relied on the immunoSEQ multiplex PCR assay. TCRdb took this table from immuneACCESS and kept in-frame rearrangements with V and J called. Such tables lack part of the clones; where checked against another copy, unresolved V genes explain under half of the gap, and the rest is unexplained. The sample records 2,500,000 or so clones, 85% to 95% of which are singletons. Together, the top ten hold about 0.36% of the sample. The sample consisted of naive CD4+ T cells from PBMCs. Sample cell subset or site, as interpreted from the label and publication: CD45RA+ positively selected. The receptor source for this set is a man aged 18 to 35 in good health. Some clones in this sample may be carry-over from other donors' samples.

The chain recombines TRBV15 with TRBJ2-2; the D gene is possibly TRBD1 (6 bases). V was cut by 0 bases and J by 0 bases, with 17 bases left in between. Germline lookup yields CDR1 LNHNV and CDR2 YYDKDF (reference sequence). The CDR3 loop spans 19 amino acids. CDR3 DNA sequence: TGTGCCACCAGCAGAGATAATTGGCCTAGGGACACGAACACCGGGGAGCTGTTTTTT. It is translated as CATSRDNWPRDTNTGELFF.

The chain links TRBV5-1 to TRBJ2-5; D unclear. Looked up from germline, CDR1 is SGHRS and CDR2 is YFSETQ. The CDR3 is 17 residues long. Trimming took off 4 bases at V and 2 bases at J, with 21 bases between the two ends. The CDR3 coding sequence is TGCGCCAGCAGCCCAACATTTGGGGATCTCCCTCAAGAGACCCAGTACTTC. It codes for CASSPTFGDLPQETQYF.

This chain joins TRBV5-1 and TRBJ2-7; 8 positions agree with TRBD2. This CDR3 contains 15 residues. V shed 6 bases, J shed 2 bases, and the junction held 10 bases outside the gene matches. From germline, CDR1 is SGHRS and CDR2 YFSETQ. The CDR3 protein is CASKVLSGSPYEQYF. DNA for the CDR3: TGCGCCAGCAAAGTTCTGAGCGGGAGTCCCTACGAGCAGTACTTC.

V gene TRBV7-2 combines with J gene TRBJ2-2; TRBD1 might be the D (6 bases). V was shortened by 4 bases and J by 1 base, with 7 bases between the two germline ends. This CDR3 spans 14 amino acids. In germline, CDR1 is SGHTA, CDR2 FQGNSA. The CDR3 nucleotides read TGTGCCAGCAGCTGGGACAAGAACACCGGGGAGCTGTTTTTT. Translated: CASSWDKNTGELFF.

The chain recombines TRBV18 with TRBJ1-3; D unclear. Germline V lookup: CDR1 KGHSH, CDR2 LQKENI. Between the trimmed V and J ends, which lost 5 bases and 0 bases, there was a span of 17 bases. The CDR3 runs to 17 residues. CDR3 amino acids: CASSTYSPTSSGNTIYF. Here the CDR3 DNA reads TGTGCCAGCTCAACTTACAGCCCCACGAGCTCTGGAAACACCATATATTTT.

The chain carries TRBV5-6 and TRBJ2-5; D is undetermined. Germline values: CDR1 SGHDT, CDR2 YYEEEE. This CDR3 is 14 amino acids long. With 4 bases removed from V and 3 bases from J, the gap between germline ends came to 13 bases. CDR3 sequence reads: CASSPTPLEETQYF. For the CDR3, the DNA is TGTGCCAGCAGCCCCACCCCCCTGGAAGAGACCCAGTACTTC.

The CDR3 DNA follows: TGTGCCAGTACCCAAGGGGGTCTAGCGGGAGGTTCCGAGCAGTACTTC. Encoded protein: CASTQGGLAGGSEQYF. The J gene is TRBJ2-7, the V gene TRBV19; 11 bases line up with TRBD2. V trimming: 7 bases; J trimming: 6 bases; junction bases outside the gene matches: 14. The CDR3 contains 16 residues. Germline V lookup: CDR1 LNHDA, CDR2 SQIVND (reference sequence).

The chain recombines TRBV5-1 with TRBJ2-1, with 8 bases fitting TRBD1. Unmatched junction bases numbered 7, after V lost 4 bases and J lost 7 bases. The CDR3 has 14 amino acids. Germline V CDR1 and CDR2: SGHRS, YFSETQ. CDR3 DNA sequence: TGCGCCAGCAGCGCGGGACAGGAGGGGAATGAGCAGTTCTTC. Its protein is CASSAGQEGNEQFF.

V gene TRBV7-9 combines with J gene TRBJ2-1; 13 nucleotides line up with TRBD2. This CDR3 region has 16 residues. The ends lost 8 bases at V and 0 bases at J; junction bases unmatched: 4. In germline, CDR1 is SEHNR, CDR2 FQNEAQ (reference sequence). The CDR3: CASGGLAGSSYNEQFF. The CDR3 DNA reads as TGTGCCAGCGGGGGACTAGCGGGGAGCTCCTACAATGAGCAGTTCTTC.

CDR3 loop: CASGGQLRTGELFF. Here the CDR3 DNA reads TGTGCCAGCGGCGGACAATTGAGGACCGGGGAGCTGTTTTTT. The J gene is TRBJ2-2, the V gene TRBV2; TRBD1 is a possible D gene (5 bases). The CDR3 has 14 amino acids. Trimming took off 8 bases at V and 5 bases at J, with 15 bases between the two ends. The V gene's germline CDR1 is SNHLY and CDR2 FYNNEI.

The gene calls are TRBV28 and TRBJ2-5; D gene uncertain. The germline V gene encodes CDR1 MDHEN and CDR2 SYDVKM. The CDR3 extends over 13 amino acids. V was trimmed by 8 bases and J by 4 bases, leaving 14 bases between them. CDR3 protein: CASLTGPGETQYF. In nucleotides, the CDR3 is TGTGCCAGCCTGACTGGGCCGGGAGAGACCCAGTACTTC.

This rearrangement joins TRBV7-8 to TRBJ1-1, with a tentative D call TRBD1 (6 bases). Germline CDR1 is SGHVS and CDR2 is FQNEAQ. The V and J ends lost 6 bases and 1 base respectively, with 18 bases between them. This CDR3 has 16 amino acids. The chain's CDR3 is CASREGQRASNTEAFF. The CDR3 DNA sequence: TGTGCCAGCAGGGAAGGACAGCGAGCTTCGAACACTGAAGCTTTCTTT.

This clone was counted a single time. J is TRBJ1-4 and V is TRBV5-1; D remains unclear. This CDR3 is built from 16 residues. The germline CDR1 and CDR2 sequences are SGHRS and YFSETQ. The germline V and J ends were trimmed by 4 bases and 0 bases, with 13 bases remaining between them. For the CDR3, the DNA is TGCGCCAGCAGCCTTGAAAGGATTGCAACTAATGAAAAACTGTTTTTT. It translates to CASSLERIATNEKLFF.

This rearrangement joins TRBV29-1 to TRBJ2-2, with TRBD2 as a possible D gene (6 bases). The germline V gene has CDR1 SQVTM and CDR2 ANQGSEA. The CDR3 contains 14 residues. Between the trimmed V and J ends, which lost 5 bases and 4 bases, there was a span of 14 bases. CDR3 region: CSVSGLRGTGELFF. In DNA, the CDR3 is TGCAGCGTTTCGGGACTCCGAGGCACCGGGGAGCTGTTTTTT.

V and J are TRBV7-9 and TRBJ2-1; 14 bases are a match to TRBD2. Germline loops: CDR1 SEHNR, CDR2 FQNEAQ (reference sequence). V was pared by 4 bases and J by 0 bases, with 2 bases of the junction left unmatched. The CDR3 spans 17 residues. This chain's CDR3 is CASSSGTSGSSYNEQFF. The DNA for the CDR3 is TGTGCCAGCAGCTCCGGGACTAGCGGGAGCTCCTACAATGAGCAGTTCTTC.

V usage is TRBV29-1 and J usage is TRBJ1-2; D unresolved. Per germline, CDR1 SQVTM and CDR2 ANQGSEA. This CDR3 comprises 10 residues. V was clipped by 8 bases and J by 12 bases, with 16 bases between them. CDR3 amino acids: CSPGGRTDTF. The CDR3 DNA reads TGCAGCCCGGGAGGACGTACAGACACCTTC.